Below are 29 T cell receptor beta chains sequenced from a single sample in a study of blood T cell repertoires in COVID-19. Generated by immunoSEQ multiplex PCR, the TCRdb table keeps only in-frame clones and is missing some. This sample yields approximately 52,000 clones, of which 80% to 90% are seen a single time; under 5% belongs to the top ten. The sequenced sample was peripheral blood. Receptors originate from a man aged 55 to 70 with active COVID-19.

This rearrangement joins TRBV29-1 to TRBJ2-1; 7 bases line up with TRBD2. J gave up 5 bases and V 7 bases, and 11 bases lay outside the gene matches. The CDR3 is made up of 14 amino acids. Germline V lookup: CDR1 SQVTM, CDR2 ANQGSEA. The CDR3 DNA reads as TGCAGCGCCCTAGGGCTAGCGGAGGACAATGAGCAGTTCTTC. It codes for CSALGLAEDNEQFF.

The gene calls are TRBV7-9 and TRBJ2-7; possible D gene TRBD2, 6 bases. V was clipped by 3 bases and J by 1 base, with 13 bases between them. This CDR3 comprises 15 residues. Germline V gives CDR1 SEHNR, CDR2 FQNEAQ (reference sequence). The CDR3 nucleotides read TGTGCCAGCAGCTTTGGGGACTTTGTATCCTACGAGCAGTACTTC. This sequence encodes CASSFGDFVSYEQYF.

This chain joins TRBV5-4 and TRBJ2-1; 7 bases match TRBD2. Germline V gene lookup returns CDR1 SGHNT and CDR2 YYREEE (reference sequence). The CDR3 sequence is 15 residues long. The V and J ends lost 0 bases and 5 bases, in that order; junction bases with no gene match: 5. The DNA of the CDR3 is TGTGCCAGCAGCTTGGTGGTCCTAGCGGACAATGAGCAGTTCTTC. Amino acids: CASSLVVLADNEQFF.

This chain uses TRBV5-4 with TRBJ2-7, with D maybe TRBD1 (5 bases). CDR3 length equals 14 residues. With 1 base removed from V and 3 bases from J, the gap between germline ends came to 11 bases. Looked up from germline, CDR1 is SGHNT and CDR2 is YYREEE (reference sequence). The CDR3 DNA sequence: TGTGCCAGCAGCTTGACCGACAGAGACTACGAGCAGTACTTC. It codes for CASSLTDRDYEQYF.

This chain's CDR3 is CASSRDRAGRGNQPQHF. DNA of the CDR3: TGTGCCAGCAGTAGAGACAGGGCGGGAAGGGGCAATCAGCCCCAGCATTTT. V and J are TRBV28 and TRBJ1-5; TRBD1 agrees at 7 bases. From germline, CDR1 is MDHEN and CDR2 SYDVKM. Germline trimming cut 5 bases from V and 2 bases from J; bases unmatched to any gene: 12. The CDR3 is 17 residues long. Variable domain in full (rest from reference TRBV28 and TRBJ1-5): DVKVTQSSRYLVKRTGEKVFLECVQDMDHENMFWYRQDPGLGLRLIYFSYDVKMKEKGDIPEGYSVSREKKERFSLILESASTNQTSMYLCASSRDRAGRGNQPQHFGDGTRLSIL.

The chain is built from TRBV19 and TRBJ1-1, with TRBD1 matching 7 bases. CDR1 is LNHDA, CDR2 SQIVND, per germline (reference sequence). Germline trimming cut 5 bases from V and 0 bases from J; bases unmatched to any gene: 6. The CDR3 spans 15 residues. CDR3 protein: CASSAPGQLNTEAFF. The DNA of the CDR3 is TGTGCCAGTAGTGCACCGGGACAGCTGAACACTGAAGCTTTCTTT. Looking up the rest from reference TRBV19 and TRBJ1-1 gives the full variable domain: DGGITQSPKYLFRKEGQNVTLSCEQNLNHDAMYWYRQDPGQGLRLIYYSQIVNDFQKGDIAEGYSVSREKKESFPLTVTSAQKNPTAFYLCASSAPGQLNTEAFFGQGTRLTVV.

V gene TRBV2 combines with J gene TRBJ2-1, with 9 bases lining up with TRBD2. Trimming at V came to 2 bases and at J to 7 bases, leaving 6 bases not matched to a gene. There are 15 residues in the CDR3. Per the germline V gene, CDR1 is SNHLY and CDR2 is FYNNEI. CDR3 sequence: CASSEIAGAGNEQFF. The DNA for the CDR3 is TGTGCCAGCAGTGAAATAGCGGGAGCCGGAAATGAGCAGTTCTTC.

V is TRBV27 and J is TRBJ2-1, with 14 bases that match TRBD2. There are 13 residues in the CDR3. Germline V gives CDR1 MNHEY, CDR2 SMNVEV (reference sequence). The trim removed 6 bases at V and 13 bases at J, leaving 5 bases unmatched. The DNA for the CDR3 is TGTGCCAGCAGAATAGGACTAGCGGGAGGACAGTTCTTC. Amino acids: CASRIGLAGGQFF.

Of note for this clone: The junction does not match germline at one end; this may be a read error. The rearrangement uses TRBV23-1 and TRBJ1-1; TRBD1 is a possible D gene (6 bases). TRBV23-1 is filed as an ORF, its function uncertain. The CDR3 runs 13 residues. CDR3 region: CASSPSKTGSFIF. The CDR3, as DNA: TGCGCCAGCAGTCCTAGTAAGACAGGAAGTTTTATCTTT.

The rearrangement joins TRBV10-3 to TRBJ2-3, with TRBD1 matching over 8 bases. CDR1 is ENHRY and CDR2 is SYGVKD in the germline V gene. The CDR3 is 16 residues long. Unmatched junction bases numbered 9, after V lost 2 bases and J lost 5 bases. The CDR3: CAISEGQGISRDTQYF. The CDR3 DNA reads TGTGCCATCAGTGAGGGACAGGGTATTTCGAGAGATACGCAGTATTTT.

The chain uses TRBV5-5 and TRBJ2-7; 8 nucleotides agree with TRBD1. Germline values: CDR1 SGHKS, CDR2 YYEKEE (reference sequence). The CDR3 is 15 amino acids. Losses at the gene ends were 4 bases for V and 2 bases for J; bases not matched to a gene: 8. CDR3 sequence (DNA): TGTGCCAGCAGCACGACCGGGACAGGACCCTACGAGCAGTACTTC. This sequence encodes CASSTTGTGPYEQYF.

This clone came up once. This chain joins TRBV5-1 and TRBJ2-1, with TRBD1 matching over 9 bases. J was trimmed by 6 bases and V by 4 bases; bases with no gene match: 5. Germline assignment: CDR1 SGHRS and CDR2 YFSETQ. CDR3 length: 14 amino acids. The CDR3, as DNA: TGCGCCAGCAGCGAGGGACAGGGTGGCAATGAGCAGTTCTTC. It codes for CASSEGQGGNEQFF. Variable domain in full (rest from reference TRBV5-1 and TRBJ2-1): KAGVTQTPRYLIKTRGQQVTLSCSPISGHRSVSWYQQTPGQGLQFLFEYFSETQRNKGNFPGRFSGRQFSNSRSEMNVSTLELGDSALYLCASSEGQGGNEQFFGPGTRLTVL.

The CDR3 nucleotides are TGTGCCAGCAGCCCGCTACGACAGGGTGAAAAACTGTTTTTT. Translated: CASSPLRQGEKLFF. The rearrangement joins TRBV7-9 to TRBJ1-4, with 7 nucleotides matching TRBD1. The V and J ends lost 5 bases and 7 bases, in that order; junction bases with no gene match: 7. From germline, CDR1 is SEHNR and CDR2 FQNEAQ (reference sequence). CDR3 length: 14 residues. Full variable domain (rest looked up from reference TRBV7-9 and TRBJ1-4): DTGVSQNPRHKITKRGQNVTFRCDPISEHNRLYWYRQTLGQGPEFLTYFQNEAQLEKSRLLSDRFSAERPKGSFSTLEIQRTEQGDSAMYLCASSPLRQGEKLFFGSGTQLSVL.

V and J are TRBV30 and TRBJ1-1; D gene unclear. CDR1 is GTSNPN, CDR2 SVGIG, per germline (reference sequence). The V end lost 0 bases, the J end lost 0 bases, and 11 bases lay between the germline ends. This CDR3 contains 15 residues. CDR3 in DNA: TGTGCCTGGAGTGTACGCGGGCACATGAACACTGAAGCTTTCTTT. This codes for CAWSVRGHMNTEAFF.

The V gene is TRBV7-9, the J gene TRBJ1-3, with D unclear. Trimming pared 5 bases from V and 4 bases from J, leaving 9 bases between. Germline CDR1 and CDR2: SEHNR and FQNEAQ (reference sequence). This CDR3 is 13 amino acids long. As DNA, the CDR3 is TGTGCCAGCAGCCCTGCCCGGGGAAACACCATATATTTT. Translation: CASSPARGNTIYF.

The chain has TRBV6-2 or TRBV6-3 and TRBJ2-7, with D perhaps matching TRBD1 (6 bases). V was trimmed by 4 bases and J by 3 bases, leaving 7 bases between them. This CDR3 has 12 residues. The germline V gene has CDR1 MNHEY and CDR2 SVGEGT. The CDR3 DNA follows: TGTGCCAGCAGTTCGACAGGCTACGAGCAGTACTTC. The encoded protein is CASSSTGYEQYF.

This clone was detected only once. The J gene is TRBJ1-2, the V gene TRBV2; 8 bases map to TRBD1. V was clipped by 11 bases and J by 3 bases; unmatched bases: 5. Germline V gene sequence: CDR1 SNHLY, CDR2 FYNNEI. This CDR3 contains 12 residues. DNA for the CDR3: TGTGCCGCGGACAGGGCCCACTATGGCTACACCTTC. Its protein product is CAADRAHYGYTF.

As DNA, the CDR3 is TGTGCCAGCCTTATCATGGTAGCGGGGTACAATGAGCAGTTCTTC. It translates to CASLIMVAGYNEQFF. V gene TRBV6-5 combines with J gene TRBJ2-1, with 8 bases that match TRBD2. V lost 8 bases and J lost 4; bases outside the gene matches: 10. Germline loops: CDR1 MNHEY, CDR2 SVGAGI. The CDR3 runs 15 residues.

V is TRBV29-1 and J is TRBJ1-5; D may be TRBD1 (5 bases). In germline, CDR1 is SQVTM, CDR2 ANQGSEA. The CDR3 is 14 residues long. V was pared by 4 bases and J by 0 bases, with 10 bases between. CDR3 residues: CSVVMTDSNQPQHF. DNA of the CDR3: TGCAGCGTTGTTATGACAGATAGCAATCAGCCCCAGCATTTT.

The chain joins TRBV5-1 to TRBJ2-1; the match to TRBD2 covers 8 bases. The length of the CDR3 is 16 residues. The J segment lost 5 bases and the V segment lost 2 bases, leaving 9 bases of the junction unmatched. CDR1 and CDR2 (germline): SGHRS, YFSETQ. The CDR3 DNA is TGCGCCAGCAGCTTCGTCCTAGCGGGCCAAAACAATGAGCAGTTCTTC. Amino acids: CASSFVLAGQNNEQFF.

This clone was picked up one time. The CDR3 is CASSEGSSYEQYF. CDR3 nucleotide sequence: TGTGCCAGCAGTGAGGGCAGCTCCTACGAGCAGTACTTC. V usage is TRBV6-1 and J usage is TRBJ2-7; D not resolved. V lost 3 bases, J lost 0 bases, and 6 bases lay in between. The CDR3 loop spans 13 amino acids. CDR1 and CDR2 from the germline V gene are MNHNS and SASEGT.

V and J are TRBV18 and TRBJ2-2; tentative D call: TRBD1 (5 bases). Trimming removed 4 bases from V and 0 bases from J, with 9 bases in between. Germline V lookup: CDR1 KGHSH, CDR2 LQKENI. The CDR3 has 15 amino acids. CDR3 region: CASSQGWANTGELFF. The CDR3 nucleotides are TGTGCCAGCTCACAGGGGTGGGCGAACACCGGGGAGCTGTTTTTT. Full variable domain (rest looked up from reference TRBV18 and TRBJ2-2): NAGVMQNPRHLVRRRGQEARLRCSPMKGHSHVYWYRQLPEEGLKFMVYLQKENIIDESGMPKERFSAEFPKEGPSILRIQQVVRGDSAAYFCASSQGWANTGELFFGEGSRLTVL.

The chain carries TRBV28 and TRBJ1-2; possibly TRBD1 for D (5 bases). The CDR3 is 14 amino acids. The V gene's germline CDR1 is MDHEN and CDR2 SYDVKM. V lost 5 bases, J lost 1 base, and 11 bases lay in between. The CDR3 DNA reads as TGTGCCAGCAGTGACCCAGGGATTAACTATGGCTACACCTTC. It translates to CASSDPGINYGYTF.

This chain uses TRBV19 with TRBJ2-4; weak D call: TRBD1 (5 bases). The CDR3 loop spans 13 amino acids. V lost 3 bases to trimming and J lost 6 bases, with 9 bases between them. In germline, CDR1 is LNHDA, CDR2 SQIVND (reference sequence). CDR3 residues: CASSIRVRNIQYF. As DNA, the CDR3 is TGTGCCAGTAGTATCAGGGTACGAAACATTCAGTACTTC.

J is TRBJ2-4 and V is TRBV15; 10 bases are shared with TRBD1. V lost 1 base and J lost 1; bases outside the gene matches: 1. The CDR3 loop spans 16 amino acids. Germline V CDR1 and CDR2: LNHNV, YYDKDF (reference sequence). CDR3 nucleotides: TGTGCCACCAGCAGAGGACAGGGGGCGGCCAAAAACATTCAGTACTTC. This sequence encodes CATSRGQGAAKNIQYF.

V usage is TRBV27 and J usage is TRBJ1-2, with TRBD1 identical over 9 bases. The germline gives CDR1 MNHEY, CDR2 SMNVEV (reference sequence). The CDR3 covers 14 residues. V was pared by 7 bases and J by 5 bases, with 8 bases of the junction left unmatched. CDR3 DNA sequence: TGTGCCAGCAAGGGACAGGGTGAATGGTATGGCTACACCTTC. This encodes CASKGQGEWYGYTF.

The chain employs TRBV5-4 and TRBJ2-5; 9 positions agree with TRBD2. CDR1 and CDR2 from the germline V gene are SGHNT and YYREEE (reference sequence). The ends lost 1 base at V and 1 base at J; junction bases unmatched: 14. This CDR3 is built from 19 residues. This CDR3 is CASSLRQIPGLAFQETQYF. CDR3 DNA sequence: TGTGCCAGCAGCTTGCGACAAATTCCAGGACTAGCGTTCCAAGAGACCCAGTACTTC.

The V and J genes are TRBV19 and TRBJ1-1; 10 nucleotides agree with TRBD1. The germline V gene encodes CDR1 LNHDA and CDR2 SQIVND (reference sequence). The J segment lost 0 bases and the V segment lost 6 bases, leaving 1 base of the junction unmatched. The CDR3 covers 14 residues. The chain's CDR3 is CASRGQGLNTEAFF. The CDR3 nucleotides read TGTGCCAGTAGGGGACAGGGGTTGAACACTGAAGCTTTCTTT.

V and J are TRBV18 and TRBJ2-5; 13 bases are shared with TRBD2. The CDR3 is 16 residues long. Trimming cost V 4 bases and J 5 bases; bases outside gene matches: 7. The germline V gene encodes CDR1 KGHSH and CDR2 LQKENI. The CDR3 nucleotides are TGTGCCAGCTCACAAACACTAGCGGGAGGGCCGGAGACCCAGTACTTC. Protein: CASSQTLAGGPETQYF.